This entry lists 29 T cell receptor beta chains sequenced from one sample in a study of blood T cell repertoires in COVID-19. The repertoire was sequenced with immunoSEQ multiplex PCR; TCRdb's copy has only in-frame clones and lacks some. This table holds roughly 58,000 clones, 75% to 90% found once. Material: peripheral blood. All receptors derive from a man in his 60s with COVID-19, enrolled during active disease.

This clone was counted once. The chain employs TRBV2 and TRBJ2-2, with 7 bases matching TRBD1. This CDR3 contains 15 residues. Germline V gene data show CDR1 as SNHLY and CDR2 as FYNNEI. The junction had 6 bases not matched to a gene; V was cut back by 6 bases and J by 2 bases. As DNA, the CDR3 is TGTGCCAGCAGGACCGACAGGGAAAACACCGGGGAGCTGTTTTTT. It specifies CASRTDRENTGELFF.

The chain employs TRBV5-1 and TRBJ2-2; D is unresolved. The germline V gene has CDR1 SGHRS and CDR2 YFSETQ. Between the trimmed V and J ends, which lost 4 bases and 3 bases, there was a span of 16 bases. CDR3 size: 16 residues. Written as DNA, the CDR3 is TGCGCCAGCAGCCTTACCATCTTGGCGGACACCGGGGAGCTGTTTTTT. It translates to CASSLTILADTGELFF.

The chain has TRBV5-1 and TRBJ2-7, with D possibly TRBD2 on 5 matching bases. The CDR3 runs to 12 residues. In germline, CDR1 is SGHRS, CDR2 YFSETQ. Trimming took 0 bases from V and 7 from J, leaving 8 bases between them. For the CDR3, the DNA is TGCGCCAGCAGCTTGGTGGGGAGTGAGCAGTACTTC. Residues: CASSLVGSEQYF.

The CDR3 region is CASRDRLNQPQHF. Written as DNA, the CDR3 is TGTGCCAGTCGGGACAGGCTAAATCAGCCCCAGCATTTT. This chain connects TRBV19 to TRBJ1-5; 8 bases are shared with TRBD1. The CDR3 contains 13 residues. In germline, CDR1 is LNHDA, CDR2 SQIVND (reference sequence). V shed 8 bases and J 4 bases; nucleotides not matched to a gene: 4.

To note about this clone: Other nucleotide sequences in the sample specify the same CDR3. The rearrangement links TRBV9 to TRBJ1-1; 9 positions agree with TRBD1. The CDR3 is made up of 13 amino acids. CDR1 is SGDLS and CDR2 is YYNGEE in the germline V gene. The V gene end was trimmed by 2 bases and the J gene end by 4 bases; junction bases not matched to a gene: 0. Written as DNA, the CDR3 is TGTGCCAGCAGCGTGGACAGGGGCACTGAAGCTTTCTTT. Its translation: CASSVDRGTEAFF.

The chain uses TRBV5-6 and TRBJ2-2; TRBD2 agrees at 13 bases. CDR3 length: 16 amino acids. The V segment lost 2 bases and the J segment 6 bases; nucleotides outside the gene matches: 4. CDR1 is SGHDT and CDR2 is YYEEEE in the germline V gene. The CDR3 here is CASSFPTSGGSGELFF. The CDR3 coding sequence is TGTGCCAGCAGCTTCCCGACTAGCGGGGGGTCCGGGGAGCTGTTTTTT.

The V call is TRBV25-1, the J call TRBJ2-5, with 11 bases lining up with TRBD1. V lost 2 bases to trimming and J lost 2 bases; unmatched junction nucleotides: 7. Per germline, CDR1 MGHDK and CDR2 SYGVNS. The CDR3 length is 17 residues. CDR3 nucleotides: TGTGCCAGCAGTGAAAACCCGGACAGGGGGCAGCAAGAGACCCAGTACTTC. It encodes CASSENPDRGQQETQYF.

The CDR3, as DNA: TGTGCCAGCACCACCCCTGGGGGCGGTAACTATGGCTACACCTTC. Amino acid sequence: CASTTPGGGNYGYTF. The V and J genes are TRBV6-5 and TRBJ1-2; perhaps TRBD1 as D (6 bases). Trimming cost V 7 bases and J 1 base, with 16 bases left between them. The CDR3 runs to 15 residues. Germline CDR1 is MNHEY and CDR2 is SVGAGI.

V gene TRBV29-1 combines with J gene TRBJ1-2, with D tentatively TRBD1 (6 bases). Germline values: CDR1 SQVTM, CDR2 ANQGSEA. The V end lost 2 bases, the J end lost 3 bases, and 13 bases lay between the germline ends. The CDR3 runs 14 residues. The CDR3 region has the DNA TGCAGCGTTGAATTAACAGGGAAGGACTATGGCTACACCTTC. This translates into CSVELTGKDYGYTF.

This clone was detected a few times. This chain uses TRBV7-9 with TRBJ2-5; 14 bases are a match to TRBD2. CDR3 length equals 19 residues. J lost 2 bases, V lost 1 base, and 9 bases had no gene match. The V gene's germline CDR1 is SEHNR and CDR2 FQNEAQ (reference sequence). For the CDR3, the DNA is TGTGCCAGCAGCTTAGAGGGGGGACTAGCGGGAGTTTGGCAAGAGACCCAGTACTTC. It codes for CASSLEGGLAGVWQETQYF. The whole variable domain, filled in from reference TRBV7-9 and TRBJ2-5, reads DTGVSQNPRHKITKRGQNVTFRCDPISEHNRLYWYRQTLGQGPEFLTYFQNEAQLEKSRLLSDRFSAERPKGSFSTLEIQRTEQGDSAMYLCASSLEGGLAGVWQETQYFGPGTRLLVL.

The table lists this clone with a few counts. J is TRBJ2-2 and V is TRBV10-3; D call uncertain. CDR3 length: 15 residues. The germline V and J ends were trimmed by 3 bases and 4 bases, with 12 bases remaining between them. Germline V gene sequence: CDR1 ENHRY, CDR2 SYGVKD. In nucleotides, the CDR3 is TGTGCCATCAGTGAAGGCCGCCCGGGCACCGGGGAGCTGTTTTTT. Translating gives CAISEGRPGTGELFF.

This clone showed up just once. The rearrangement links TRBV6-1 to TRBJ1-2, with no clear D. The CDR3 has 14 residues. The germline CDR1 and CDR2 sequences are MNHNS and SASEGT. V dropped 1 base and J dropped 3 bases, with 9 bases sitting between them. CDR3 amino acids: CASSEGPSHYGYTF. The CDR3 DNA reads TGTGCCAGCAGTGAAGGTCCAAGCCACTATGGCTACACCTTC.

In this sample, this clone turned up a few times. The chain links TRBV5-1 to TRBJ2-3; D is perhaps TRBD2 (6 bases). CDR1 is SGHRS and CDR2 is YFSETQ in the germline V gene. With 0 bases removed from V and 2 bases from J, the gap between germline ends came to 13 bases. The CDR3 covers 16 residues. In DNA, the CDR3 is TGCGCCAGCAGCTTGGGCGGGACCCATAACACAGATACGCAGTATTTT. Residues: CASSLGGTHNTDTQYF.

Here the CDR3 reads CASSLRRVPNQPQHF. Here the CDR3 DNA reads TGTGCCAGCAGCCTACGACGGGTCCCCAATCAGCCCCAGCATTTT. The rearrangement uses TRBV6-2 or TRBV6-3 and TRBJ1-5; D unresolved. The V and J ends lost 6 bases and 3 bases respectively, with 15 bases between them. Germline V gives CDR1 MNHEY, CDR2 SVGEGT. The CDR3 loop spans 15 amino acids.

The chain's CDR3 is CASSPGTGNEQFF. The CDR3 DNA reads as TGCGCCAGCAGCCCCGGGACAGGCAATGAGCAGTTCTTC. The gene calls are TRBV5-1 and TRBJ2-1; 8 bases map to TRBD1. The CDR3 loop spans 13 amino acids. Trimming at V came to 4 bases and at J to 6 bases, leaving 3 bases not matched to a gene. CDR1 and CDR2 from the germline V gene are SGHRS and YFSETQ.

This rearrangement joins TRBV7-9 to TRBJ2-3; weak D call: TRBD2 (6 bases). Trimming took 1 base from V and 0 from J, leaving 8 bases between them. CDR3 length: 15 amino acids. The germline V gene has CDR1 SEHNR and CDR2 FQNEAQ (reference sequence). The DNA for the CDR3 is TGTGCCAGCAGCTTAGTAGCGGTCAGCACAGATACGCAGTATTTT. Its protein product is CASSLVAVSTDTQYF.

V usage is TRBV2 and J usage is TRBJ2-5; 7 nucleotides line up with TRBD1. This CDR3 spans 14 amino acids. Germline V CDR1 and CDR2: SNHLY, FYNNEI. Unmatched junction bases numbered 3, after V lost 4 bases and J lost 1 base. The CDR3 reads CASSVGQFQETQYF. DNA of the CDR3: TGTGCCAGCAGTGTGGGACAGTTCCAAGAGACCCAGTACTTC.

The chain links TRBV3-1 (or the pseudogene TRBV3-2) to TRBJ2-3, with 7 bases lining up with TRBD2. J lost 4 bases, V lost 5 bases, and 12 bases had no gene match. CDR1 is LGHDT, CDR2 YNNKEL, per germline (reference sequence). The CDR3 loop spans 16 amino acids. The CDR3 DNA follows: TGTGCCAGCAGCTCGCGGGGTAGCGGGCATCCAGATACGCAGTATTTT. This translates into CASSSRGSGHPDTQYF.

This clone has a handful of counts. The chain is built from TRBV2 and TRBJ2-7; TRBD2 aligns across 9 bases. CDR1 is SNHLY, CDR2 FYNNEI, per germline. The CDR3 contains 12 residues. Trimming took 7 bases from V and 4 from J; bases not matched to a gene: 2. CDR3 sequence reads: CASTGLAYEQYF. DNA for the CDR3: TGTGCCAGCACCGGACTAGCGTACGAGCAGTACTTC. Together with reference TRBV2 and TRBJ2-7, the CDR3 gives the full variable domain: EPEVTQTPSHQVTQMGQEVILRCVPISNHLYFYWYRQILGQKVEFLVSFYNNEISEKSEIFDDQFSVERPDGSNFTLKIRSTKLEDSAMYFCASTGLAYEQYFGPGTRLTVT.

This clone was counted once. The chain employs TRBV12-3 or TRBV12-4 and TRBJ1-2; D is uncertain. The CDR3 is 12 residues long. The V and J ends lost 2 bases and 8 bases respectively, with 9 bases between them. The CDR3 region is CASSLSGGGYTF. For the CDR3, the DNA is TGTGCCAGCAGTTTAAGTGGAGGGGGCTACACCTTC.

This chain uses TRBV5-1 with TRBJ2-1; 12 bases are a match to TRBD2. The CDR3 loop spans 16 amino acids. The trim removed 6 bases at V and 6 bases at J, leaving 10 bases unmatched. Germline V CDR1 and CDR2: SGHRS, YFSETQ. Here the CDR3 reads CASTPQASGRANEQFF. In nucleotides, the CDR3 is TGCGCCAGCACCCCTCAGGCTAGCGGGAGGGCCAATGAGCAGTTCTTC.

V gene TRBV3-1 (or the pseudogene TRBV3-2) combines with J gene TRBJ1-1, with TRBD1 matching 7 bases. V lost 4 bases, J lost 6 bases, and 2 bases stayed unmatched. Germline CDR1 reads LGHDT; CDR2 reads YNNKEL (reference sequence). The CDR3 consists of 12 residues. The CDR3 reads CASSLDRAEAFF. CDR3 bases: TGTGCCAGCAGCCTAGACAGGGCTGAAGCTTTCTTT.

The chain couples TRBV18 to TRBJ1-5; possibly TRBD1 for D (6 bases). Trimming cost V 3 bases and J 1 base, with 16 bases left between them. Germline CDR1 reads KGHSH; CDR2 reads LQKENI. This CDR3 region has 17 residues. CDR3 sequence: CASSPTANRVSNQPQHF. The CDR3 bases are TGTGCCAGCTCACCTACCGCGAACAGGGTAAGCAATCAGCCCCAGCATTTT.

The CDR3 protein is CASSVQASGTYNEQFF. The CDR3 DNA reads TGTGCCAGCAGTGTACAAGCGAGTGGGACTTACAATGAGCAGTTCTTC. The V call is TRBV2, the J call TRBJ2-1, with D perhaps matching TRBD2 (6 bases). The V and J ends lost 4 bases and 4 bases respectively, with 17 bases between them. The germline CDR1 and CDR2 sequences are SNHLY and FYNNEI. The CDR3 length is 16 residues.

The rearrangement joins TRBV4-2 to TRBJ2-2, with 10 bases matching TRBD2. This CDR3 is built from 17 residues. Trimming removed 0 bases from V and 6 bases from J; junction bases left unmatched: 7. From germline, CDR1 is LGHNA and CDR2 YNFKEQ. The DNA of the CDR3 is TGTGCCAGCAGCCAAGATCGCCTAGCGGGAGTCCCCGGGGAGCTGTTTTTT. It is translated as CASSQDRLAGVPGELFF.

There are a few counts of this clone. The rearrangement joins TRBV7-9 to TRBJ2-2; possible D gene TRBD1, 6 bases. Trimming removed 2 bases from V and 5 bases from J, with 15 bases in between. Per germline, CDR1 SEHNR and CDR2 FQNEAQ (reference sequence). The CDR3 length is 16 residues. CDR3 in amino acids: CASSLPFRTDTGELFF. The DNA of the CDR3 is TGTGCCAGCAGCTTACCTTTCAGGACAGATACCGGGGAGCTGTTTTTT.

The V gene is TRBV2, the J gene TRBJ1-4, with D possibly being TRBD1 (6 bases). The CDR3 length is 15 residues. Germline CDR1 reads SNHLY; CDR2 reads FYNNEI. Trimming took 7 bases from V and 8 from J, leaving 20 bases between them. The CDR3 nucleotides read TGTGCCAGCACCCCCCGGGGGGCCTTTTGGGAAAAACTGTTTTTT. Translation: CASTPRGAFWEKLFF.

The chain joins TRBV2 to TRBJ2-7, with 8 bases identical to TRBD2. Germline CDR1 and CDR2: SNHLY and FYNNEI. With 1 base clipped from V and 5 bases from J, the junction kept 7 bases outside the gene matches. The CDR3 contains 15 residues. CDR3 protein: CASSEGGSGTDEQYF. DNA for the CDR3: TGTGCCAGCAGTGAAGGGGGTAGCGGGACGGACGAGCAGTACTTC.

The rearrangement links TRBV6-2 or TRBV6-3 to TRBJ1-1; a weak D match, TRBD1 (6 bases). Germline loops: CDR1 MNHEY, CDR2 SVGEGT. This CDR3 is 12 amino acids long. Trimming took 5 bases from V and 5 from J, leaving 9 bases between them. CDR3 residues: CASSRGGTEAFF. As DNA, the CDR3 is TGTGCCAGCAGTCGAGGGGGAACTGAAGCTTTCTTT.